This T cell receptor beta chain was sequenced for a study of blood T cell repertoires in COVID-19. Overall study: From the United States, Italy and Spain came samples of acute and convalescent COVID-19. Nucleic acid was either cDNA or gDNA, and it came from T cells, B-cell-depleted T cells, or PBMCs.

Original processing notes: Nucleated cell number was recorded as an estimate derived from reference gene primer amplification. The method was immunoSEQ multiplex PCR; TCRdb's version includes in-frame clones alone and lacks a portion of them. That table furnishes V, J and clone size, whereas the DNA furnished D and trimming. The sample comprises roughly 280,000 clones, less than 90% of which are singletons, and nearly 2% rests with the top ten. Germline CDR1 is MNHNY and CDR2 is SVGAGI (reference sequence). Trimming at V came to 6 bases and at J to 6 bases, leaving 8 bases not matched to a gene. The CDR3 loop spans 14 amino acids.

The V and J genes are TRBV6-6 and TRBJ2-7; TRBD1 aligns across 10 bases. The sequence was obtained from a man between 25 and 39 years old with active or convalescent COVID-19. Sequenced material: peripheral blood. The chain's CDR3 is CASSRDRDRGEQYF. The CDR3 coding sequence is TGTGCCAGCAGCCGTGACCGGGACAGGGGCGAGCAGTACTTC.